Listed here are 22 T cell receptor beta chains from one sample, sequenced in a study of CD8+CD57+ T cells in acquired aplastic anemia (dated by TCRdb to the late 2010s). Sequencing relied on an Illumina HiSeq 2000. Genomic DNA served as template for TCR beta VDJ combination and CDR3 sequence profiling. TCRdb reprocessing: public reads trimmed at Q25 with fastp, clones called with MiXCR, in-frame beta chains kept. Each entry merges the rows of one CDR3 protein and shows their most common DNA and genes. A total of approximately 45,000 distinct CDR3 sequences appear in this sample, approximately 78% of them only once. The ten most abundant clones make up under 40% of the sample. The specimen sequenced was sorted CD4+, CD8+, or CD8+CD57+ T cells (not recorded which) from PBMCs. The receptor source for this set is a human donor in good health, serving as a control.

CDR3 sequence reads: CASSPGQGNTEAFF. For the CDR3, the DNA is TGTGCCAGTAGTCCCGGACAGGGGAACACTGAAGCTTTCTTT. The chain has TRBV19 and TRBJ1-1, with 8 positions matching TRBD1. Per the germline V gene, CDR1 is LNHDA and CDR2 is SQIVND (reference sequence). This CDR3 is built from 14 residues. J gave up 1 base and V 5 bases, and 3 bases lay outside the gene matches.

The gene calls are TRBV25-1 and TRBJ1-2, with D uncertain. This CDR3 contains 13 residues. Trimming stripped 2 bases from V and 4 bases from J, with 8 bases between. The germline CDR1 and CDR2 sequences are MGHDK and SYGVNS. The CDR3 region is CASSEQGPYGYTF. In DNA form, the CDR3 reads TGTGCCAGCAGTGAACAAGGACCCTATGGCTACACCTTC.

The chain combines TRBV19 with TRBJ2-3; 7 bases agree with TRBD2. The germline gives CDR1 LNHDA, CDR2 SQIVND (reference sequence). The CDR3 runs to 13 residues. The V and J ends lost 10 bases and 11 bases, in that order; junction bases with no gene match: 15. CDR3 DNA sequence: TGTGCCACTGGGACTACCCCAACGAATGAGCAGTATTTT. Its translation is CATGTTPTNEQYF.

V usage is TRBV2 and J usage is TRBJ2-5, with D uncertain. Germline CDR1 and CDR2: SNHLY and FYNNEI. Trimming stripped 5 bases from V and 2 bases from J, with 6 bases between. The CDR3 totals 12 residues. Here the CDR3 reads CASSTLQETQYF. CDR3 in DNA: TGTGCCAGCAGTACTCTTCAAGAGACCCAGTACTTC.

The genes are TRBV19 and TRBJ1-3; no clear D. The CDR3 runs to 16 residues. Between the trimmed V and J ends, which lost 6 bases and 2 bases, there was a span of 17 bases. The germline CDR1 and CDR2 sequences are LNHDA and SQIVND (reference sequence). The CDR3 reads CASSNSRWQPGNTIYF. CDR3 DNA sequence: TGTGCCAGTAGCAATTCCAGGTGGCAGCCTGGAAACACCATATATTTT. Complete variable domain (other parts from reference TRBV19 and TRBJ1-3): DGGITQSPKYLFRKEGQNVTLSCEQNLNHDAMYWYRQDPGQGLRLIYYSQIVNDFQKGDIAEGYSVSREKKESFPLTVTSAQKNPTAFYLCASSNSRWQPGNTIYFGEGSWLTVV.

The chain links TRBV20-1 to TRBJ2-7; possible D gene TRBD1, 6 bases. The CDR3 sequence is 15 residues long. Trimming shortened V by 6 bases and J by 0 bases, and 18 bases separated the two germline ends. Germline V CDR1 and CDR2: DFQATT, SNEGSKA (reference sequence). Here the CDR3 reads CSATNWTDYSYEQYF. For the CDR3, the DNA is TGCAGTGCCACCAACTGGACAGACTACTCCTACGAGCAGTACTTC.

The chain uses TRBV2 and TRBJ2-2; D unresolved. Germline V gene data show CDR1 as SNHLY and CDR2 as FYNNEI. Trimming left V 9 bases short and J 4 bases short, with 12 bases between. The CDR3 is made up of 13 amino acids. CDR3 coding DNA: TGTGCCAGACGTATAGCAAGCACCGGGGAGCTGTTTTTT. Encoded protein: CARRIASTGELFF.

The chain recombines TRBV7-9 with TRBJ1-2; a possible D gene is TRBD1 (5 bases). V was trimmed by 3 bases and J by 3 bases, leaving 11 bases between them. CDR3 length: 14 residues. Germline V gene data show CDR1 as SEHNR and CDR2 as FQNEAQ (reference sequence). The CDR3 is CASSLEGTYYGYTF. The CDR3 DNA follows: TGTGCCAGCAGCTTGGAAGGGACCTACTATGGCTACACCTTC.

The V call is TRBV24-1, the J call TRBJ2-3; D gene unclear. V shed 3 bases and J shed 6 bases, with 9 bases lying between them. The CDR3 has 13 residues. The germline CDR1 and CDR2 sequences are KGHDR and SFDVKD. Here the CDR3 DNA reads TGTGCCACCAGTGATAATTTGGCTGATACGCAGTATTTT. It translates to CATSDNLADTQYF.

A few counts support this clonotype. This chain uses TRBV15 with TRBJ1-2, with D maybe TRBD1 (6 bases). This CDR3 is built from 15 residues. Germline lookup yields CDR1 LNHNV and CDR2 YYDKDF (reference sequence). The V end lost 0 bases, the J end lost 4 bases, and 12 bases lay between the germline ends. This chain's CDR3 is CATSRDRTASYGYTF. In DNA, the CDR3 is TGTGCCACCAGCAGAGATCGGACAGCCAGCTATGGCTACACCTTC. The full variable domain, completed using reference TRBV15 and TRBJ1-2, is DAMVIQNPRYQVTQFGKPVTLSCSQTLNHNVMYWYQQKSSQAPKLLFHYYDKDFNNEADTPDNFQSRRPNTSFCFLDIRSPGLGDTAMYLCATSRDRTASYGYTFGSGTRLTVV.

The J gene is TRBJ1-1, the V gene TRBV29-1; no reliable D call. Trimming pared 4 bases from V and 4 bases from J, leaving 10 bases between. CDR3 length equals 12 residues. Per the germline V gene, CDR1 is SQVTM and CDR2 is ANQGSEA. CDR3 DNA sequence: TGCAGCGTTGCTTCGGACCCCACTGAAGCTTTCTTT. Translation gives CSVASDPTEAFF. The whole variable domain, remainder taken from reference TRBV29-1 and TRBJ1-1, is SAVISQKPSRDICQRGTSLTIQCQVDSQVTMMFWYRQQPGQSLTLIATANQGSEATYESGFVIDKFPISRPNLTFSTLTVSNMSPEDSSIYLCSVASDPTEAFFGQGTRLTVV.

This chain links TRBV19 with TRBJ1-1; no clear D. Trimming shortened V by 3 bases and J by 6 bases, and 11 bases separated the two germline ends. The CDR3 runs to 13 residues. Germline values: CDR1 LNHDA, CDR2 SQIVND (reference sequence). This chain's CDR3 is CASSIGEGAEAFF. CDR3 bases: TGTGCCAGTAGTATTGGAGAAGGCGCTGAAGCTTTCTTT.

The rearrangement uses TRBV19 and TRBJ1-6; D possibly corresponds to TRBD1 (6 bases). Germline loops: CDR1 LNHDA, CDR2 SQIVND (reference sequence). This CDR3 is 15 amino acids long. Deletions cut 8 bases from V and 7 bases from J, with 18 bases between. CDR3 sequence reads: CASRGGRYENSPLHF. Written as DNA, the CDR3 is TGTGCCAGTCGGGGGGGCAGGTATGAAAATTCACCCCTCCACTTT. The whole variable domain, filled in from reference TRBV19 and TRBJ1-6, reads DGGITQSPKYLFRKEGQNVTLSCEQNLNHDAMYWYRQDPGQGLRLIYYSQIVNDFQKGDIAEGYSVSREKKESFPLTVTSAQKNPTAFYLCASRGGRYENSPLHFGNGTRLTVT.

V gene TRBV25-1 combines with J gene TRBJ1-6; D might be TRBD1 (5 bases). CDR3 length equals 15 residues. Germline V gives CDR1 MGHDK, CDR2 SYGVNS. The V end was cut by 0 bases, the J end by 9 bases, with 12 bases between. The CDR3 nucleotides are TGTGCCAGCAGTGAATATGGGGAGGGACTTTCACCCCTCCACTTT. It codes for CASSEYGEGLSPLHF.

This chain connects TRBV2 to TRBJ1-2; no clear D. In germline, CDR1 is SNHLY, CDR2 FYNNEI. The CDR3 covers 13 residues. Trimming removed 6 bases at V and 2 bases at J, with 10 bases between. The CDR3 loop is CASRGGENYGYTF. DNA for the CDR3: TGTGCCAGCAGGGGCGGAGAAAACTATGGCTACACCTTC.

CDR3 sequence reads: CATSRVAGGIIVYEQYF. Here the CDR3 DNA reads TGTGCCACCAGCAGAGTAGCGGGGGGGATAATCGTTTACGAGCAGTACTTC. This rearrangement joins TRBV15 to TRBJ2-7; TRBD2 matches 11 bases. This CDR3 spans 17 amino acids. V was pared by 1 base and J by 4 bases, with 9 bases of the junction left unmatched. Per germline, CDR1 LNHNV and CDR2 YYDKDF (reference sequence).

This clonotype has a handful of counts. The J gene is TRBJ1-1, the V gene TRBV28; TRBD1 matches at 10 bases. Germline V gene sequence: CDR1 MDHEN, CDR2 SYDVKM. The CDR3 spans 12 residues. V shed 5 bases, J shed 8 bases, and the junction held 2 bases outside the gene matches. CDR3 loop: CASSMDRGEAFF. The DNA of the CDR3 is TGTGCCAGCAGTATGGACAGGGGGGAAGCTTTCTTT. The variable domain in full, completed from reference TRBV28 and TRBJ1-1, reads DVKVTQSSRYLVKRTGEKVFLECVQDMDHENMFWYRQDPGLGLRLIYFSYDVKMKEKGDIPEGYSVSREKKERFSLILESASTNQTSMYLCASSMDRGEAFFGQGTRLTVV.

This clonotype was seen a handful of times. One junction end does not reproduce the germline sequence, and a read error may be involved. The gene calls are TRBV7-7 and TRBJ2-5, with D uncertain. CDR3 length equals 14 residues. CDR1 and CDR2 from the germline V gene are SSHAT and FNYEAQ (reference sequence). CDR3 sequence reads: CASSLAGLGETQYF. In DNA, the CDR3 is TGTGCTAGCAGCTTAGCAGGTCTGGGAGAGACCCAGTACTTC. The complete variable domain, with remaining parts taken from reference TRBV7-7 and TRBJ2-5, reads GAGVSQSPRYKVTKRGQDVTLRCDPISSHATLYWYQQALGQGPEFLTYFNYEAQPDKSGLPSDRFSAERPEGSISTLTIQRTEQRDSAMYRCASSLAGLGETQYFGPGTRLLVL.

The chain couples TRBV20-1 to TRBJ2-1; D remains ambiguous. Germline values: CDR1 DFQATT, CDR2 SNEGSKA (reference sequence). The CDR3 loop spans 14 amino acids. The V end lost 3 bases, the J end lost 0 bases, and 9 bases lay between the germline ends. The CDR3 sequence is CSARDVSSYNEQFF. The CDR3 coding sequence is TGCAGTGCTAGGGACGTAAGCTCCTACAATGAGCAGTTCTTC.

The V call is TRBV2, the J call TRBJ1-2; 7 nucleotides line up with TRBD1. CDR1 and CDR2 (germline): SNHLY, FYNNEI. This CDR3 is 15 amino acids long. V gave up 9 bases and J gave up 0 bases; unmatched junction bases: 10. The CDR3 DNA sequence: TGTGCCAGTCCCAAACAGGGGCTAGCTAACTATGGCTACACCTTC. Its translation: CASPKQGLANYGYTF.

The DNA for the CDR3 is TGTGCCAGCAGTTACATTGCAGGGGGGGCGGAAAATTCACCCCTCCACTTT. This gives the protein CASSYIAGGAENSPLHF. V is TRBV6-5 and J is TRBJ1-6; 7 bases fit TRBD1. Trimming at V came to 2 bases and at J to 7 bases, leaving 11 bases not matched to a gene. CDR1 is MNHEY and CDR2 is SVGAGI in the germline V gene. This CDR3 is 17 amino acids long.

The V and J genes are TRBV29-1 and TRBJ1-2; 8 nucleotides agree with TRBD1. V lost 6 bases to trimming and J lost 4 bases; unmatched junction nucleotides: 4. Germline V gene lookup returns CDR1 SQVTM and CDR2 ANQGSEA. The CDR3 totals 12 residues. The CDR3 nucleotides are TGCAGCGTCCTAGGACAGGGCTATGGCTACACCTTC. Translation: CSVLGQGYGYTF. Based on the CDR3 plus reference TRBV29-1 and TRBJ1-2, the full variable domain is SAVISQKPSRDICQRGTSLTIQCQVDSQVTMMFWYRQQPGQSLTLIATANQGSEATYESGFVIDKFPISRPNLTFSTLTVSNMSPEDSSIYLCSVLGQGYGYTFGSGTRLTVV.